The 27 T cell receptor beta chains below come from one sample, sequenced in a study of early T cells in non-severe SARS-CoV-2 infection. TCRdb reprocessed the 5' RACE reads via MiXCR and lists one record per CDR3 protein. In the table there are 65,000 to 95,000 distinct CDR3 sequences, around 16% of which are singletons. The sequenced sample was whole blood. Source of these receptors: an adult who was a healthcare worker with PCR-confirmed SARS-CoV-2 infection or an uninfected control (not recorded which).

This clonotype has a handful of counts. The chain employs TRBV12-3 or TRBV12-4 and TRBJ2-3; 14 bases are shared with TRBD2. The CDR3 loop spans 21 amino acids. Unmatched junction bases numbered 21, after V lost 7 bases and J lost 3 bases. CDR3 protein: CASTKSLFGTSGSRRTDTQYF. CDR3 coding DNA: TGTGCCAGCACCAAATCTCTATTCGGGACTAGCGGGAGCCGGCGGACAGATACGCAGTATTTT.

This clonotype was counted between two and nine times. J is TRBJ1-2 and V is TRBV5-1; TRBD1 matches at 10 bases. Germline V gives CDR1 SGHRS, CDR2 YFSETQ. V trimming: 4 bases; J trimming: 2 bases; junction bases outside the gene matches: 11. The CDR3 length is 17 residues. The CDR3 protein is CASSPPRRQGANYGYTF. The CDR3 nucleotides are TGCGCCAGCAGCCCACCACGACGACAGGGGGCGAACTATGGCTACACCTTC.

This clonotype was detected only a few times. The rearrangement links TRBV15 to TRBJ1-5, with D uncertain. The germline V and J ends were trimmed by 1 base and 3 bases, with 13 bases remaining between them. Germline CDR1 reads LNHNV; CDR2 reads YYDKDF (reference sequence). The CDR3 spans 16 residues. The CDR3 nucleotides are TGTGCCACCAGCAGAGGGGGAGGAAGGCTCAATCAGCCCCAGCATTTT. Amino acid sequence: CATSRGGGRLNQPQHF.

V and J are TRBV30 and TRBJ1-2; a weak D match, TRBD1 (5 bases). Between the trimmed V and J ends, which lost 3 bases and 8 bases, there was a span of 7 bases. The CDR3 totals 10 residues. In germline, CDR1 is GTSNPN, CDR2 SVGIG (reference sequence). The CDR3 spells CAWRQGGYTF. As DNA, the CDR3 is TGTGCCTGGAGGCAGGGCGGCTACACCTTC.

This clonotype was observed a handful of times. This chain connects TRBV5-5 to TRBJ2-1; 9 bases agree with TRBD2. This CDR3 comprises 17 residues. Germline lookup yields CDR1 SGHKS and CDR2 YYEKEE (reference sequence). V lost 4 bases to trimming and J lost 7 bases; unmatched junction nucleotides: 15. As DNA, the CDR3 is TGTGCCAGCAGCCTGATAGCGGGAGTCCCAGCGGGGAATGAGCAGTTCTTC. Its translation is CASSLIAGVPAGNEQFF.

This clonotype was seen ten or more times. The J gene is TRBJ2-1, the V gene TRBV28; TRBD1 matches at 8 bases. This CDR3 contains 13 residues. Per the germline V gene, CDR1 is MDHEN and CDR2 is SYDVKM. Trimming removed 7 bases from V and 8 bases from J; junction bases left unmatched: 7. The CDR3 loop reads CASTTAGGDEQFF. Here the CDR3 DNA reads TGTGCCAGCACCACGGCAGGGGGCGATGAGCAGTTCTTC.

The chain has TRBV4-2 and TRBJ1-1; D not certain. This CDR3 has 15 residues. V dropped 5 bases and J dropped 0 bases, with 13 bases sitting between them. Germline V gives CDR1 LGHNA, CDR2 YNFKEQ. CDR3 residues: CASSYQRFMNTEAFF. In DNA form, the CDR3 reads TGTGCCAGCAGCTACCAGAGGTTCATGAACACTGAAGCTTTCTTT.

This clonotype occurred a few times. J is TRBJ1-6 and V is TRBV12-3 or TRBV12-4, with a tentative D call TRBD1 (5 bases). The CDR3 is 15 amino acids. Trimming left V 6 bases short and J 5 bases short, with 14 bases between. The CDR3 region has the DNA TGTGCCAGCAGGGCCAGTGGGGGGAATAATTCACCCCTCCACTTT. Its translation is CASRASGGNNSPLHF.

The chain joins TRBV20-1 to TRBJ1-5; D remains ambiguous. CDR1 is DFQATT and CDR2 is SNEGSKA in the germline V gene (reference sequence). Trimming took off 3 bases at V and 8 bases at J, with 8 bases between the two ends. The CDR3 sequence is 11 residues long. The CDR3 here is CSASKSEPQHF. CDR3 nucleotides: TGCAGTGCTAGTAAGTCCGAGCCCCAGCATTTT.

The chain recombines TRBV6-5 with TRBJ1-2; no firm D call. This CDR3 is built from 14 residues. V lost 4 bases to trimming and J lost 5 bases, with 14 bases between them. Germline assignment: CDR1 MNHEY and CDR2 SVGAGI. The CDR3 region is CASSSPISPYGYTF. In DNA, the CDR3 is TGTGCCAGCAGTTCCCCGATCAGTCCGTATGGCTACACCTTC.

A few counts support this clonotype. The DNA of the CDR3 is TGTGCCAGCAGCCTCCGGGACTTCGCCTACAATGAGCAGTTCTTC. Translating gives CASSLRDFAYNEQFF. This rearrangement joins TRBV7-8 to TRBJ2-1; D might be TRBD2 (6 bases). This CDR3 comprises 15 residues. The V and J ends lost 5 bases and 2 bases respectively, with 13 bases between them. CDR1 is SGHVS and CDR2 is FQNEAQ in the germline V gene.

The rearrangement joins TRBV19 to TRBJ2-1; 16 bases are a match to TRBD2. Germline V gives CDR1 LNHDA, CDR2 SQIVND (reference sequence). V gave up 3 bases and J gave up 2 bases; unmatched junction bases: 4. CDR3 length equals 18 residues. CDR3 nucleotides: TGTGCCAGTAGTATTCCGGGACTAGCGGGAGGGCCCTACAATGAGCAGTTCTTC. As protein: CASSIPGLAGGPYNEQFF.

This clonotype was seen more than once but under ten times. The chain employs TRBV11-2 and TRBJ1-4; 8 bases agree with TRBD1. J lost 4 bases, V lost 4 bases, and 8 bases had no gene match. There are 16 residues in the CDR3. The germline V gene has CDR1 SGHAT and CDR2 FQNNGV. The CDR3 region is CASSSFPGQGNEKLFF. The CDR3 region has the DNA TGTGCCAGCAGCTCGTTCCCCGGACAGGGTAATGAAAAACTGTTTTTT.

The gene calls are TRBV6-5 and TRBJ2-3; D is unclear. This CDR3 is 13 amino acids long. Deletions cut 0 bases from V and 6 bases from J, with 7 bases between. The V gene's germline CDR1 is MNHEY and CDR2 SVGAGI. CDR3 region: CASSYSSEDTQYF. The DNA of the CDR3 is TGTGCCAGCAGTTACTCCAGCGAGGATACGCAGTATTTT.

This clonotype was seen at least ten times. The chain employs TRBV6-2 or TRBV6-3 and TRBJ1-6; D is undetermined. Looked up from germline, CDR1 is MNHEY and CDR2 is SVGEGT. CDR3 size: 14 residues. Deletions cut 5 bases from V and 4 bases from J, with 9 bases between. CDR3 in DNA: TGTGCCAGCAGTCCCGGGAGTTATAATTCACCCCTCCACTTT. Amino acids: CASSPGSYNSPLHF.

This clonotype was detected ten times or more. Mismatch with germline at one junction end may stem from a read error. The V call is TRBV10-3, the J call TRBJ2-7; 9 nucleotides align to TRBD1. CDR1 and CDR2 from the germline V gene are ENHRY and SYGVKD. This CDR3 has 12 residues. CDR3 coding DNA: TGTGCCATCAGTGAGGGGACAGGGTTCGTGACCTTC. It yields the protein CAISEGTGFVTF.

The chain recombines TRBV12-3 or TRBV12-4 with TRBJ2-7; D is unclear. The CDR3 extends over 14 amino acids. Deletions cut 5 bases from V and 0 bases from J, with 11 bases between. This CDR3 is CASSISQSSYEQYF. CDR3 sequence (DNA): TGTGCCAGCAGTATCTCACAGAGCTCCTACGAGCAGTACTTC.

The CDR3 DNA is TGTGCTAGTGACCCAATGGAGAGGTACTACAATGAGCAGTTCTTC. Translated, it gives CASDPMERYYNEQFF. The V gene is TRBV12-5, the J gene TRBJ2-1; no definite D call. The germline V gene has CDR1 LGHNT and CDR2 FRNRAP. The length of the CDR3 is 15 residues. V was pared by 7 bases and J by 3 bases, with 16 bases between.

The sample holds a few counts of this clonotype. The chain has TRBV11-3 and TRBJ2-2; TRBD2 agrees at 7 bases. The V segment lost 1 base and the J segment 5 bases; nucleotides outside the gene matches: 4. Germline V gene data show CDR1 as SGHNT and CDR2 as YENEEA. The CDR3 has 15 residues. The CDR3 DNA sequence: TGTGCCAGCAGCTTAGGCGGGAGAGGTACCGGGGAGCTGTTTTTT. Translation gives CASSLGGRGTGELFF.

This clonotype turned up a few times. The chain links TRBV7-6 to TRBJ2-1; 12 positions agree with TRBD2. The CDR3 consists of 17 residues. The V gene's germline CDR1 is SGHVS and CDR2 FNYEAQ. J gave up 0 bases and V 2 bases, and 2 bases lay outside the gene matches. CDR3 sequence: CASSLLTSGGSYNEQFF. In DNA, the CDR3 is TGTGCCAGCAGCTTATTGACTAGCGGGGGCTCCTACAATGAGCAGTTCTTC.

Many counts were recorded for this clonotype. The chain combines TRBV20-1 with TRBJ2-3; D is perhaps TRBD1 (6 bases). From germline, CDR1 is DFQATT and CDR2 SNEGSKA (reference sequence). This CDR3 contains 15 residues. V was clipped by 6 bases and J by 1 base, with 17 bases between them. The CDR3 loop is CSAPTGGAGTDTQYF. CDR3 in DNA: TGCAGTGCCCCCACTGGGGGCGCGGGCACAGATACGCAGTATTTT.

This clonotype was seen a single time. This rearrangement joins TRBV12-3 or TRBV12-4 to TRBJ1-2; TRBD1 matches 9 bases. V shed 10 bases, J shed 8 bases, and the junction held 8 bases outside the gene matches. The CDR3 covers 12 residues. In nucleotides, the CDR3 is TGTGCCATCAGCCGACAGGGGGGCGGCTACACCTTC. Protein sequence: CAISRQGGGYTF.

This clonotype showed up just a few times. The chain has TRBV30 and TRBJ1-5; maybe TRBD1 (5 bases). V lost 2 bases to trimming and J lost 0 bases, with 23 bases between them. Germline loops: CDR1 GTSNPN, CDR2 SVGIG (reference sequence). The CDR3 loop spans 19 amino acids. The CDR3 loop is CAWSKLKGAAFYSNQPQHF. CDR3 nucleotide sequence: TGTGCCTGGAGTAAGCTCAAAGGGGCTGCCTTTTATAGCAATCAGCCCCAGCATTTT.

This clonotype showed up just a few times. The V and J genes are TRBV20-1 and TRBJ2-1; D is ambiguous. V was shortened by 6 bases and J by 7 bases, with 19 bases between the two germline ends. CDR3 size: 14 residues. Per the germline V gene, CDR1 is DFQATT and CDR2 is SNEGSKA (reference sequence). The CDR3 spells CSASHSSSLNEQFF. CDR3 DNA: TGCAGTGCCTCTCACTCCTCCTCGTTGAATGAGCAGTTCTTC.

The V call is TRBV29-1, the J call TRBJ1-2, with D uncertain. The CDR3 spans 12 residues. In germline, CDR1 is SQVTM, CDR2 ANQGSEA. Trimming took off 1 base at V and 8 bases at J, with 11 bases between the two ends. CDR3 sequence (DNA): TGCAGCGTTGAAGCAGGAATGCTGGGCTACACCTTC. Residues: CSVEAGMLGYTF.

The gene calls are TRBV7-9 and TRBJ1-5; D gene ambiguous. From germline, CDR1 is SEHNR and CDR2 FQNEAQ (reference sequence). V shed 4 bases and J shed 4 bases, with 14 bases lying between them. This CDR3 region has 15 residues. CDR3 DNA: TGTGCCAGCAGCTCGGCGGGGTATGGGAATCAGCCCCAGCATTTT. Its protein is CASSSAGYGNQPQHF.

The chain employs TRBV7-2 and TRBJ2-1, with 13 bases identical to TRBD2. Germline CDR1 reads SGHTA; CDR2 reads FQGNSA. V lost 1 base, J lost 12 bases, and 12 bases stayed unmatched. The CDR3 length is 17 residues. This CDR3 is CASSLVGGLAGAGGQFF. CDR3 coding DNA: TGTGCCAGCAGCTTAGTGGGTGGACTAGCGGGAGCCGGGGGGCAGTTCTTC.